The rows below give T cell receptor beta chains drawn from one sample of a study of T cell changes during pregnancy in multiple sclerosis. Clones were read by immunoSEQ multiplex PCR, and TCRdb kept only the in-frame ones, dropping some. The profile shows about 32,000 clones, more than 70% of them singletons. The sequencing here drew on CD8+ T cells from peripheral blood mononuclear cells, taken in the first trimester of pregnancy. The receptors shown here come from a female donor with multiple sclerosis, enrolled in a pregnancy study. Each CDR3 is given with its conserved first and last residue. The order of the fields is V gene, J gene, CDR3 protein.

TRBV2	TRBJ2-3	CASNQGFTDTQYF
TRBV27	TRBJ2-7	CASSPSWAGLAYEQYF
TRBV30	TRBJ2-2	CAWSPGTSGMFGELFF
TRBV6-6	TRBJ2-7	CASSYGLKTYEQYF
TRBV27	TRBJ2-3	CASSLLVREVRTDTQYF
TRBV7-9	TRBJ2-1	CASSPTSENSYNEQFF
TRBV6-5	TRBJ2-4	CASSPTGNKNIQYF
TRBV4-1	TRBJ1-3	CASSQAGGRGNTIYF
TRBV7-9	TRBJ2-7	CASSRDRGTREQYF
TRBV21-1	TRBJ1-2	CASSKAKGRMGYTF
TRBV27	TRBJ2-1	CASSPSIQTFLRGSSYNEQFF
TRBV27	TRBJ2-7	CASKEGAGDGYEQYF
TRBV5-1	TRBJ2-2	CASSLESGVGGELFF
TRBV7-9	TRBJ2-2	CASRTEETGELFF
TRBV15	TRBJ2-3	CATSREGQYTDTQYF
TRBV29-1	TRBJ2-1	CSVEWADYNEQFF
TRBV7-7	TRBJ1-2	CASSNGARGPPNYGYTF
TRBV29-1	TRBJ1-5	CSVEAEGVGDQPQHF
TRBV7-9	TRBJ2-5	CASSSPSGSGRETQYF
TRBV21-1	TRBJ2-7	CASSITATYEQYF
TRBV7-9	TRBJ2-1	CASSQRVSDYNEQFF
TRBV7-9	TRBJ1-3	CASSLAPGDTIYF
TRBV2	TRBJ2-7	CASNTPPYLNPGSRTEQYF
TRBV7-9	TRBJ2-6	CASSLVRGLPSGANVLTF
TRBV19	TRBJ2-1	CASSIVPSGPYNEQFF
TRBV10-3	TRBJ2-7	CAISEGQVVTYEQYF
TRBV4-1	TRBJ2-2	CASRLDRVVGELFF
TRBV28	TRBJ1-2	CASQQVLGTNYGYTF
TRBV7-9	TRBJ1-1	CASSLGSTEAFF
TRBV5-4	TRBJ2-3	CASSFTAGVADTQYF
TRBV19	TRBJ2-1	CASSMSKGLAFYNEQFF
TRBV19	TRBJ1-1	CASSRLPGTEAFF
TRBV7-2	TRBJ2-3	CASSSKREVADTQYF
TRBV28	TRBJ2-5	CASSSNRGLETQYF
TRBV18	TRBJ2-7	CASSPPTGGYRDQEQYF
TRBV9	TRBJ2-2	CASSITSGSLSGELFF
TRBV10-3	TRBJ2-1	CAISESYVSGPYSYNEQFF
TRBV5-1	TRBJ2-7	CASTAGYEQYF
TRBV27	TRBJ2-6	CASSLSAGAGPGANVLTF
TRBV6-5	TRBJ2-2	CASSYSSGQYTGELFF
TRBV4-3	TRBJ2-7	CASSQEREQGYYEQYF
TRBV30	TRBJ2-1	CAWSDRESSYNEQFF
TRBV4-1	TRBJ1-1	CASSQVLGQNTEAFF
TRBV5-1	TRBJ2-2	CASSWDGTSGGGELFF
TRBV5-4	TRBJ2-7	CASSFGQRDYEQYF
TRBV6-5	TRBJ2-1	CASRPSSGSYNEQFF
TRBV2	TRBJ2-1	CASSGAPNYNEQFF
TRBV6-1	TRBJ2-5	CASSEWEGIQETQYF
TRBV5-6	TRBJ2-5	CASSGGTGEQETQYF
TRBV7-9	TRBJ1-1	CASSPRQGAYTEAFF
TRBV2	TRBJ2-1	CASITFSDSSNEQFF